The present entry profiles one TCR beta chain with its context. Its matching antigen is unknown. These data come from a study of cytomegalovirus exposure and HLA in healthy donors. Study-wide points: According to the study, roughly 180 TCR beta chains were cytomegalovirus-associated. A later analysis associated 16,951 TCR beta sequences with HLA alleles at a 0.05 false discovery rate. As confirmed in vitro, a few CMV-associated chains were specific for CMV antigens. Most TCR beta V segments were productive about 87% or about 30% of the time in an earlier analysis.

The PCR ran on 60 Vbeta and 13 Jbeta primers. Assay: immunoSEQ multiplex PCR; the TCRdb copy retains only in-frame clones and omits some. Of around 130,000 clones listed, around 77% are singletons. This CDR3 is built from 15 residues. Germline CDR1 SGHDT, CDR2 YYEEEE. V shed 0 bases, J shed 7 bases, and the junction held 7 bases outside the gene matches. This TCR was sampled from a woman aged 45-59 years in good health and CMV-seronegative. The V gene is TRBV5-6, the J gene TRBJ2-7; TRBD2 agrees at 10 bases. Sequenced: PBMCs. CDR3 protein: CASSLGSGRAWEQYF. CDR3 sequence (DNA): TGTGCCAGCAGCTTGGGGAGCGGGAGGGCCTGGGAGCAGTACTTC.